These 8 T cell receptor beta chains originate from one sample sequenced in a study of blood T cell repertoires in COVID-19. Data came from immunoSEQ multiplex PCR; TCRdb stores just in-frame clones and leaves some out. The table includes approximately 290,000 clones, approximately 85% detected once. Sequenced: PBMCs or T cells enriched from blood (not recorded which). The receptors here all came from a young woman who had recovered from COVID-19.

This clone was counted between two and nine times. The J gene is TRBJ2-1, the V gene TRBV6-4; 12 nucleotides line up with TRBD2. Per germline, CDR1 MRHNA and CDR2 SNTAGT. The trim removed 5 bases at V and 8 bases at J, leaving 7 bases unmatched. The CDR3 totals 15 residues. The CDR3 here is CASSRLAGEEDEQFF. CDR3 DNA sequence: TGTGCCAGCAGTAGACTAGCGGGAGAAGAGGATGAGCAGTTCTTC.

The CDR3 region has the DNA TGTGCCAGCAGTTTTTCTAGCGGGGGGGCGGATGAGCAGTTCTTC. This encodes CASSFSSGGADEQFF. V is TRBV28 and J is TRBJ2-1, with 12 nucleotides matching TRBD2. The CDR3 sequence is 15 residues long. The J segment lost 8 bases and the V segment lost 3 bases, leaving 5 bases of the junction unmatched. Germline CDR1 reads MDHEN; CDR2 reads SYDVKM.

This chain joins TRBV6-1 and TRBJ2-2; a possible D gene is TRBD2 (7 bases). V lost 2 bases and J lost 4, with 17 bases in between. This CDR3 is built from 17 residues. Per germline, CDR1 MNHNS and CDR2 SASEGT. CDR3: CASSEPAGGPITGELFF. CDR3 sequence (DNA): TGTGCCAGCAGTGAACCCGCCGGGGGGCCAATCACCGGGGAGCTGTTTTTT.

The V gene is TRBV7-9, the J gene TRBJ1-2; no reliable D call. The V gene's germline CDR1 is SEHNR and CDR2 FQNEAQ (reference sequence). The CDR3 consists of 14 residues. V lost 3 bases and J lost 3, with 11 bases in between. DNA for the CDR3: TGTGCCAGCAGCTTGCGGACGGACTACTATGGCTACACCTTC. Amino acid sequence: CASSLRTDYYGYTF. The whole variable domain, remainder taken from reference TRBV7-9 and TRBJ1-2, is DTGVSQNPRHKITKRGQNVTFRCDPISEHNRLYWYRQTLGQGPEFLTYFQNEAQLEKSRLLSDRFSAERPKGSFSTLEIQRTEQGDSAMYLCASSLRTDYYGYTFGSGTRLTVV.

This clone appeared once. The chain has TRBV29-1 and TRBJ2-1, with 14 nucleotides matching TRBD2. The CDR3 has 12 amino acids. The germline gives CDR1 SQVTM, CDR2 ANQGSEA. CDR3 coding DNA: TGCAGTGGGACTAGCGGGAGTAATGAGCAGTTCTTC. Translated: CSGTSGSNEQFF.

The V call is TRBV5-1, the J call TRBJ1-1, with a possible D match to TRBD1 (5 bases). V shed 5 bases and J shed 4 bases, with 24 bases lying between them. CDR1 is SGHRS, CDR2 YFSETQ, per germline. The CDR3 loop spans 17 amino acids. In nucleotides, the CDR3 is TGCGCCAGCAGGAACCCAAACGTTGCCAGGGACTTCACTGAAGCTTTCTTT. This translates into CASRNPNVARDFTEAFF.

This chain links TRBV30 with TRBJ2-6; no firm D call. The CDR3 runs to 15 residues. V lost 1 base, J lost 0 bases, and 7 bases lay in between. From germline, CDR1 is GTSNPN and CDR2 SVGIG (reference sequence). In DNA form, the CDR3 reads TGTGCCTGGAGTGACACGAACTCTGGGGCCAACGTCCTGACTTTC. Translated: CAWSDTNSGANVLTF.

The genes are TRBV5-1 and TRBJ2-1, with 7 bases aligning to TRBD1. Trimming took 4 bases from V and 7 from J; bases not matched to a gene: 8. Germline V lookup: CDR1 SGHRS, CDR2 YFSETQ. The CDR3 sequence is 14 residues long. CDR3 amino acids: CASSAWTGQNEQFF. For the CDR3, the DNA is TGCGCCAGCAGCGCATGGACAGGCCAGAATGAGCAGTTCTTC.